Reported below is one T cell receptor (beta chain). The data stem from a study of cytomegalovirus exposure and HLA in healthy donors. Germline V CDR1 and CDR2: MRHNA, SNTAGT. CDR3 length: 13 residues. The V and J ends lost 3 bases and 6 bases respectively, with 10 bases between them. The PCR ran on 60 Vbeta and 13 Jbeta primers. The data were produced by immunoSEQ multiplex PCR, yet TCRdb's version contains in-frame clones alone and is incomplete. This repertoire shows around 130,000 clones, 75% to 85% found once; its top ten account for 2.5% to 3%. Nominally healthy donors were sampled, though unrecorded immune exposures were likely.

This TCR derives from a young man in good health and CMV-seronegative. The V call is TRBV6-4, the J call TRBJ2-3; D not certain. Material: PBMCs. CDR3 protein: CASSENLRDTQYF. The CDR3 DNA follows: TGTGCCAGCAGTGAGAATCTGCGGGATACGCAGTATTTT.